The 14 T cell receptor beta chains listed next were all sequenced from one sample in a study of T-cell memory formation after mild COVID-19. TCRdb ran MiXCR on the 5' RACE reads and lists one entry per CDR3 protein. Found here are a few hundred thousand distinct CDR3 sequences, 15% to 20% of them singletons; the top ten hold about 22%. The sequencing input was PBMCs or a T cell subset sorted from them (not recorded which). Receptors originate from a man aged 18 to 35 who had mild COVID-19 (a few samples of this study predate the infection). Cell type and time point are not known.

This chain connects TRBV7-8 to TRBJ2-1; 10 bases line up with TRBD1. The junction had 10 bases not matched to a gene; V was cut back by 5 bases and J by 6 bases. The CDR3 has 16 amino acids. Germline CDR1 reads SGHVS; CDR2 reads FQNEAQ. CDR3 amino acids: CASSIRWDRGINEQFF. Written as DNA, the CDR3 is TGTGCCAGCAGCATCCGTTGGGACAGGGGAATCAATGAGCAGTTCTTC.

This chain connects TRBV12-3 or TRBV12-4 to TRBJ1-2; a weak D match, TRBD1 (6 bases). The CDR3 totals 15 residues. Trimming pared 6 bases from V and 4 bases from J, leaving 18 bases between. Here the CDR3 reads CASSLMTGRFYGYTF. CDR3 nucleotides: TGTGCCAGCAGCCTGATGACAGGCCGGTTCTATGGCTACACCTTC.

The chain is built from TRBV24-1 and TRBJ1-1, with TRBD1 matching over 12 bases. The germline V gene encodes CDR1 KGHDR and CDR2 SFDVKD. The trim removed 7 bases at V and 6 bases at J, leaving 2 bases unmatched. The CDR3 sequence is 13 residues long. The DNA for the CDR3 is TGTGCCACCAGGGGACAGGGGGCTTCTGAAGCTTTCTTT. Its translation is CATRGQGASEAFF.

This clonotype was seen a few times. J is TRBJ1-2 and V is TRBV7-9; TRBD1 aligns across 7 bases. This CDR3 spans 13 amino acids. Losses at the gene ends were 3 bases for V and 4 bases for J; bases not matched to a gene: 2. CDR1 is SEHNR, CDR2 FQNEAQ, per germline (reference sequence). The CDR3 DNA follows: TGTGCCAGCAGCTTCCGACAGGGCTATGGCTACACCTTC. Protein product: CASSFRQGYGYTF.

The rearrangement links TRBV7-8 to TRBJ2-3; D ambiguous. The germline CDR1 and CDR2 sequences are SGHVS and FQNEAQ. Trimming shortened V by 3 bases and J by 6 bases, and 16 bases separated the two germline ends. This CDR3 comprises 15 residues. The CDR3 nucleotides read TGTGCCAGCAGCTTGGCCGACTGGCAGGAGGATACGCAGTATTTT. Amino acid sequence: CASSLADWQEDTQYF.

The chain couples TRBV6-5 to TRBJ2-1, with 7 bases lining up with TRBD1. The length of the CDR3 is 15 residues. Trimming at V came to 0 bases and at J to 2 bases, leaving 1 base not matched to a gene. CDR1 and CDR2 (germline): MNHEY, SVGAGI. The CDR3: CASSYSGQTYNEQFF. CDR3 nucleotide sequence: TGTGCCAGCAGTTACTCGGGACAGACCTACAATGAGCAGTTCTTC.

This sequence joins TRBV2 and TRBJ2-7; D not certain. The CDR3 is made up of 13 amino acids. CDR1 is SNHLY and CDR2 is FYNNEI in the germline V gene. The V end lost 5 bases, the J end lost 3 bases, and 11 bases lay between the germline ends. For the CDR3, the DNA is TGTGCCAGCAGTTGGGAAGCCCACTACGAGCAGTACGTC. It codes for CASSWEAHYEQYV.

This clonotype was recorded a few times. The chain recombines TRBV12-3 or TRBV12-4 with TRBJ2-1; D might be TRBD2 (5 bases). CDR3 length: 14 amino acids. V was cut by 5 bases and J by 6 bases, with 14 bases left in between. The CDR3 is CASSLTGIFNEQFF. The CDR3 DNA reads TGTGCCAGCAGTCTAACGGGGATTTTCAATGAGCAGTTCTTC.

The chain couples TRBV7-9 to TRBJ1-2; TRBD1 is a possible D gene (5 bases). Between the trimmed V and J ends, which lost 2 bases and 3 bases, there was a span of 19 bases. This CDR3 is built from 17 residues. Per germline, CDR1 SEHNR and CDR2 FQNEAQ (reference sequence). CDR3 DNA: TGTGCCAGCAGCTTACAGGGTCAGGGATCAACGTACTATGGCTACACCTTC. Its translation is CASSLQGQGSTYYGYTF. Supplemented by reference TRBV7-9 and TRBJ1-2, the full variable domain reads DTGVSQNPRHKITKRGQNVTFRCDPISEHNRLYWYRQTLGQGPEFLTYFQNEAQLEKSRLLSDRFSAERPKGSFSTLEIQRTEQGDSAMYLCASSLQGQGSTYYGYTFGSGTRLTVV.

V is TRBV20-1 and J is TRBJ2-5; TRBD1 matches at 7 bases. This CDR3 is built from 13 residues. CDR1 and CDR2 from the germline V gene are DFQATT and SNEGSKA (reference sequence). Trimming took 3 bases from V and 5 from J; bases not matched to a gene: 6. The CDR3 coding sequence is TGCAGTGCTAGTCACAGGGGAAGGGAGACCCAGTACTTC. Amino acids: CSASHRGRETQYF.

The chain has TRBV5-5 and TRBJ2-7, with 10 bases aligning to TRBD1. Losses at the gene ends were 4 bases for V and 2 bases for J; bases not matched to a gene: 6. The CDR3 covers 15 residues. Germline assignment: CDR1 SGHKS and CDR2 YYEKEE (reference sequence). For the CDR3, the DNA is TGTGCCAGCAGCCCGGACAGGGGGAGCGCCTACGAGCAGTACGTC. This codes for CASSPDRGSAYEQYV.

The chain links TRBV9 to TRBJ2-5; D is uncertain. With 4 bases removed from V and 0 bases from J, the gap between germline ends came to 10 bases. This CDR3 has 14 residues. The germline V gene has CDR1 SGDLS and CDR2 YYNGEE. The CDR3 reads CASSSPGNQETQYF. DNA for the CDR3: TGTGCCAGCAGCTCCCCAGGCAACCAAGAGACCCAGTACTTC.

V and J are TRBV5-1 and TRBJ1-4; D is possibly TRBD1 (6 bases). There are 14 residues in the CDR3. Trimming cost V 5 bases and J 0 bases, with 8 bases left between them. Germline CDR1 and CDR2: SGHRS and YFSETQ. The DNA of the CDR3 is TGCGCCAGCAGGAGGGGGACAACTAATGAAAAACTGTTTTTT. As protein: CASRRGTTNEKLFF.

This clonotype has just a few counts. This sequence joins TRBV7-9 and TRBJ2-1; possibly TRBD1 or TRBD2 for D (5 bases each). The V and J ends lost 5 bases and 0 bases respectively, with 11 bases between them. The CDR3 sequence is 15 residues long. Germline V CDR1 and CDR2: SEHNR, FQNEAQ (reference sequence). Here the CDR3 DNA reads TGTGCCAGCAGCCCCTCAGGGAGCTCCTACAATGAGCAGTTCTTC. Translating gives CASSPSGSSYNEQFF.